This is a list of T cell receptor beta chains from one sample in a study of cytomegalovirus exposure and HLA in healthy donors. The method was immunoSEQ multiplex PCR; TCRdb's version includes in-frame clones alone and lacks a portion of them. The data show some 140,000 clones, with around 84% seen just once and around 2.1% held by the top ten. Specimen: PBMCs. The receptors here all came from a human donor in good health. The CDR3 runs from the conserved cysteine through the conserved F or W. The order of the fields is D gene, V gene, J gene, clone size, CDR3 DNA, CDR3 protein. D genes are given only for firm matches. Rows give clone size only sometimes, using once, few, many, or a class for an expanded clone.

>NA|TRBV6-5|TRBJ1-2|NA
TGTGCCAGCAGCTTACACCCTCTTGGGGCAGGGGGCTACACCTTC
CASSLHPLGAGGYTF
>NA|TRBV5-1|TRBJ2-5|NA
TGCGCCAGCAGCTCACAGGGTGGGTTAGAGACCCAGTACTTC
CASSSQGGLETQYF
>TRBD1|TRBV18|TRBJ2-5|NA
TGTGCCAGCTCACCTTCTAAGGACAGGGCCCAAGAGACCCAGTACTTC
CASSPSKDRAQETQYF
>TRBD2|TRBV7-6|TRBJ2-7|NA
TGTGCCAGCAGCCACAAGGGACTAGCGGGAGTCTTGGGCGAGCAGTACTTC
CASSHKGLAGVLGEQYF
>TRBD1|TRBV7-8|TRBJ2-5|once
TGTGCCAGCAGCTTAAGGACAGGGGTGGAAGAGACCCAGTACTTC
CASSLRTGVEETQYF
>NA|TRBV5-6|TRBJ2-3|NA
TGTGCCAGCAGCCTTTGGAGGAAAAGCACAGATACGCAGTATTTT
CASSLWRKSTDTQYF
>TRBD2|TRBV5-1|TRBJ2-3|NA
TGCGCCAGCAGCTCGCTCGCCGGGGGGGGGACAGATACGCAGTATTTT
CASSSLAGGGTDTQYF
>TRBD2|TRBV18|TRBJ2-3|NA
TGTGCCAGCTCACTCAATACTCGGACTAGCGTGGGGTCGGATACGCAGTATTTT
CASSLNTRTSVGSDTQYF
>TRBD2|TRBV27|TRBJ2-3|NA
TGTGCCAGCAGGGGGGACTACATTTACACAGATACGCAGTATTTT
CASRGDYIYTDTQYF
>NA|TRBV5-1|TRBJ2-5|NA
TGCGCCAGCACCCGGGTCGGACAAGAGACCCAGTACTTC
CASTRVGQETQYF
>NA|TRBV13|TRBJ2-1|NA
TGTGCCAGCAGCTTAGGGCAGGGCGGCGATGAGCAGTTCTTC
CASSLGQGGDEQFF
>NA|TRBV10-2|TRBJ2-2|NA
TGCGCCAGCGAACTAGTAAAAGACACCGGGGAGCTGTTTTTT
CASELVKDTGELFF
>NA|TRBV15|TRBJ1-5|few
TGTGCCACCAGCGGCACGTACGAGCAGGCGCATTTT
CATSGTYEQAHF
>NA|TRBV6-5|TRBJ1-5|NA
TGTGCCAGCAGTTACTCGCAGGGCAGTCAGCCCCAGCATTTT
CASSYSQGSQPQHF
>NA|TRBV19|TRBJ1-5|NA
TGTGCCAGTAGTATTTTGGCGGGGGTTGGTCAGCCCCAGCATTTT
CASSILAGVGQPQHF
>TRBD1|TRBV25-1|TRBJ1-6|few
TGTGCCAGCAGTGCGCAGACAGGGAGATATAATTCACCCCTCCACTTT
CASSAQTGRYNSPLHF
>NA|TRBV18|TRBJ1-1|NA
TGTGCCAGCTCACCAAACAGGGTGGACACTGAAGCTTTCTTT
CASSPNRVDTEAFF
>NA|TRBV10-1|TRBJ1-2|few
TGCGCCAGCAGTGAGTCGGGGGGCTATGGCTACACCTTC
CASSESGGYGYTF
>NA|TRBV25-1|TRBJ1-2|NA
TGTGCCAGCAGTAAACAGGGTGCAGGCTATGGCTACACCTTC
CASSKQGAGYGYTF
>TRBD1|TRBV7-9|TRBJ2-7|few
TGTGCCAGCAGCTTCGTACAGGGGGCCTCCTACGAGCAGTACTTC
CASSFVQGASYEQYF
>NA|TRBV6-5|TRBJ2-6|NA
TGTGCCAGCAGTACCAGGGGCTCTGGGGCCAACGTCCTGACTTTC
CASSTRGSGANVLTF
>NA|TRBV7-9|TRBJ2-5|NA
TGTGCCAGCAGCTTATGGATTGGGCGCCAAGAGACCCAGTACTTC
CASSLWIGRQETQYF
>TRBD1|TRBV2|TRBJ1-3|NA
TGTGCCAGCAGTGGTCCCGGGACAGGGGCCGGAAACACCATATATTTT
CASSGPGTGAGNTIYF
>NA|TRBV11-2|TRBJ1-3|NA
TGTGCCAGCAGCTTTCTGGGGGCGAAAGGAAACACCATATATTTT
CASSFLGAKGNTIYF
>NA|TRBV28|TRBJ1-5|NA
TGTGCCAGCAGTTTATGGCTTGTCCAGGGGTCCCTTTATAGCAATCAGCCCCAGCATTTT
CASSLWLVQGSLYSNQPQHF
>NA|TRBV28|TRBJ1-4|few
TGTGCCAGCAGTTCCGGTTGGGCTGCTCGAGAAAAACTGTTTTTT
CASSSGWAAREKLFF
>TRBD2|TRBV7-3|TRBJ2-5|few
TGTGCCAGCAGTTCCGGGGGGGGAGGGAAGACCCAGTACTTC
CASSSGGGGKTQYF
>TRBD2|TRBV2|TRBJ2-1|NA
TGTGCCAGCGGCGGGGGAAAGGGCCACAGGTATGAGCAGTTCTTC
CASGGGKGHRYEQFF
>NA|TRBV30|TRBJ1-4|NA
TGTGCCTGGAGTGCCCAATATGAAAAACTGTTTTTT
CAWSAQYEKLFF
>TRBD2|TRBV4-2|TRBJ2-5|NA
TGTGCCAGCAGCCAAGATCCCCGCCCTAGCGGTCAAGAGACCCAGTACTTC
CASSQDPRPSGQETQYF
>TRBD1|TRBV13|TRBJ2-7|NA
TGTGCCAGCAGCTTAGGCCTAATTGGGACAGGGGGGTACGAGCAGTACTTC
CASSLGLIGTGGYEQYF
>TRBD2|TRBV7-2|TRBJ2-7|NA
TGTGCCAGCAGCTTAGTCCCGGGAGGCTCCTACGAGCAGTACTTC
CASSLVPGGSYEQYF
>TRBD1|TRBV7-7|TRBJ2-3|NA
TGTGCCAGCAGCTTAGGGGACAGGGGGGCAGATACGCAGTATTTT
CASSLGDRGADTQYF
>TRBD2|TRBV4-1|TRBJ2-3|NA
TGCGCCAGCAGCCGCCAGCGGGGGTTCACAGATACGCAGTATTTT
CASSRQRGFTDTQYF